This T cell receptor beta chain is drawn from a study of T cell responses to AZD1222 COVID-19 vaccine. V lost 4 bases and J lost 0; bases outside the gene matches: 6. Germline V gives CDR1 SGHRS, CDR2 YFSETQ. CDR3 length equals 15 residues. Profiling relied on immunoSEQ multiplex PCR, and the TCRdb table lists in-frame clones only, not all of them. The sample holds 84,000 or so clones, roughly nine tenths seen once. The study's findings and limits: The number of AZD1222 recipients seropositive at baseline was only six. Repertoire sampling happened only post peak T cell response.

For this clone: Antigen specificity is unknown.

The clonotype was recovered from an adult in good health. The chain carries TRBV5-1 and TRBJ1-1; 7 nucleotides align to TRBD1. The sequences come from peripheral blood, collected on day 0 of AZD1222 vaccination. CDR3 nucleotides: TGCGCCAGCAGCGAACAGGGGAGCATGAACACTGAAGCTTTCTTT. Protein sequence: CASSEQGSMNTEAFF.